This entry describes one T cell receptor (beta chain). Its antigen remains unidentified. The data originate from a study of cytomegalovirus exposure and HLA in healthy donors. The PCR made use of 60 Vbeta and 13 Jbeta primers. Profiled with immunoSEQ multiplex PCR; TCRdb holds only in-frame clones, not every one. The table includes around 140,000 clones, approximately 57% detected once. Study findings and constraints: Per published accounts, TCR beta sequences correctly predicted the HLA-A and HLA-B alleles of most subjects. When presence/absence was analysed, sequencing depth was taken to be roughly uniform across donors. Analysis was carried out at a later point, and it linked a missense DCLRE1C variant to TCR beta V- and J-gene trimming. It was reportedly the case that the classifier diagnosed cytomegalovirus status with high specificity and sensitivity.

V was pared by 1 base and J by 6 bases, with 9 bases between. Germline V gene sequence: CDR1 MNHNS, CDR2 SASEGT. The CDR3 totals 14 residues. The sequenced material came from PBMCs. This clonotype was sampled from a male donor in good health and CMV-seronegative. The chain joins TRBV6-1 to TRBJ1-4, with D unresolved. The CDR3 DNA follows: TGTGCCAGCAGTGAAGACAGCCAGTATGAAAAACTGTTTTTT. This sequence encodes CASSEDSQYEKLFF.